The 4 T cell receptor beta chains listed next were all sequenced from one sample in a study of CD8 T cells in ankylosing spondylitis. Their antigen targets remain unknown. Overall study results and limits: Seemingly characteristic of ankylosing spondylitis blood was a TCR beta motif consisting of roughly 8 highly homologous variants.

MiXCR was run by TCRdb on the 5' RACE reads, yielding one entry per CDR3 protein. Among over 700,000 distinct CDR3 sequences listed, over 15% were seen once. Sequenced material: blood, either unsorted or a sorted T cell fraction (not recorded which). These receptors came from a male donor with ankylosing spondylitis.

In this sample, this clonotype turned up many times. This chain's CDR3 is CASSLPGQKETQYF. The CDR3 DNA reads TGTGCCAGCAGTCTGCCGGGACAGAAAGAGACCCAGTACTTC. The rearrangement joins TRBV12-3 or TRBV12-4 to TRBJ2-5, with 7 bases fitting TRBD1. The CDR3 is 14 residues long. V lost 5 bases to trimming and J lost 3 bases; unmatched junction nucleotides: 6.

This clonotype was recorded a few times. This chain joins TRBV27 and TRBJ2-4; TRBD2 aligns across 10 bases. Per germline, CDR1 MNHEY and CDR2 SMNVEV (reference sequence). The CDR3 spans 15 residues. The V and J ends lost 6 bases and 0 bases, in that order; junction bases with no gene match: 2. The CDR3 reads CASRPSGRAKNIQYF. For the CDR3, the DNA is TGTGCCAGCAGACCTAGCGGGAGAGCCAAAAACATTCAGTACTTC.

This clonotype has just a few counts. The V and J genes are TRBV5-5 and TRBJ1-1; D is unresolved. Deletions cut 2 bases from V and 3 bases from J, with 14 bases between. CDR1 is SGHKS and CDR2 is YYEKEE in the germline V gene (reference sequence). There are 15 residues in the CDR3. The CDR3 here is CASSFEGSKDTEAFF. The CDR3 DNA sequence: TGTGCCAGCAGCTTTGAAGGGTCTAAGGACACTGAAGCTTTCTTT.

V is TRBV6-1 and J is TRBJ1-5; D is possibly TRBD1 (5 bases). The CDR3 covers 14 residues. Trimming took 7 bases from V and 7 from J, leaving 17 bases between them. The V gene's germline CDR1 is MNHNS and CDR2 SASEGT. In DNA, the CDR3 is TGTGCCAGCATTCAAGGGGCAGGAACCCAGCCCCAGCATTTT. Amino acids: CASIQGAGTQPQHF.